The 19 T cell receptor beta chains below come from one sample, sequenced in a study of CD8+ T cells in alopecia areata. RNA, once extracted, was reverse transcribed into cDNA for use as the sequencing template. Repertoires were generated with immunoSEQ multiplex PCR, while TCRdb's copy carries only in-frame clones and drops some. Of over 200,000 clones listed, less than 65% were seen once; the top ten hold around 4.2%. The treatment here: oral pan-JAK inhibitor, 5-10 mg twice daily. The material sequenced was CD4+ T cells sorted from blood, taken at week 4, from a patient treated with tofacitinib. The receptors shown here come from a human donor with alopecia areata.

This chain connects TRBV12-5 to TRBJ1-1, with D perhaps TRBD1 (5 bases). The V end was cut by 5 bases, the J end by 5 bases, with 12 bases between. CDR1 is LGHNT, CDR2 FRNRAP, per germline. CDR3 length: 13 residues. The CDR3 DNA is TGTGCTAGTGGTGGGCGGGGGAGAACTGAAGCTTTCTTT. This translates into CASGGRGRTEAFF.

The chain combines TRBV4-2 with TRBJ1-1, with D hard to call. The CDR3 is 12 residues long. Germline V gene sequence: CDR1 LGHNA, CDR2 YNFKEQ. V lost 8 bases, J lost 3 bases, and 10 bases lay in between. Here the CDR3 reads CASRTGDTEAFF. In nucleotides, the CDR3 is TGTGCCAGCCGGACGGGAGACACTGAAGCTTTCTTT.

The chain uses TRBV19 and TRBJ2-4, with unresolved D. Germline V gene sequence: CDR1 LNHDA, CDR2 SQIVND (reference sequence). The CDR3 runs to 14 residues. The V gene lost 6 bases and the J gene lost 5 bases, with 14 bases spanning the gap. The DNA of the CDR3 is TGTGCCAGTAGCGCCTCCATCTACGAAAACATTCAGTACTTC. The encoded protein is CASSASIYENIQYF.

This chain joins TRBV4-3 and TRBJ2-3; 8 bases fit TRBD1. Germline assignment: CDR1 LGHNA and CDR2 YSLEER. The junction had 4 bases not matched to a gene; V was cut back by 0 bases and J by 8 bases. This CDR3 is built from 14 residues. The CDR3 nucleotides read TGCGCCAGCAGCCAAGAAACAGGGGGGCGTACGCAGTATTTT. Its translation: CASSQETGGRTQYF.

V gene TRBV4-3 combines with J gene TRBJ1-5; TRBD1 might be the D (6 bases). V was cut by 1 base and J by 7 bases, with 8 bases left in between. This CDR3 contains 13 residues. The germline V gene encodes CDR1 LGHNA and CDR2 YSLEER. DNA of the CDR3: TGCGCCAGCAGCCAAGGGACAGAGCAGCCCCAGCATTTT. Translating it yields CASSQGTEQPQHF.

On this clone itself: One junction end does not reproduce the germline sequence, and a read error may be involved. This rearrangement joins TRBV7-9 to TRBJ2-1, with 9 bases matching TRBD1. The CDR3 spans 14 residues. Germline-derived CDR1 and CDR2 are SEHNR and FQNEAQ (reference sequence). The CDR3 DNA follows: TGTGCCAGCAGCTTAGATTATGGGACAGGGAACAGGATCTTC. Its translation: CASSLDYGTGNRIF.

The rearrangement links TRBV5-1 to TRBJ2-1; either TRBD1 or TRBD2 may fit D (6 bases each). V gave up 4 bases and J gave up 1 base, with 15 bases separating them. The CDR3 contains 16 residues. The germline gives CDR1 SGHRS, CDR2 YFSETQ. DNA of the CDR3: TGCGCCAGCAGCCGTGCCGGGGGCGGGTCCTACAATGAGCAGTTCTTC. Protein sequence: CASSRAGGGSYNEQFF.

This clone was picked up a small number of times. The V gene is TRBV14, the J gene TRBJ2-7, with D tentatively TRBD2 (6 bases). This CDR3 has 13 amino acids. The germline V gene encodes CDR1 SGHDN and CDR2 FVKESK. The germline V and J ends were trimmed by 4 bases and 4 bases, with 11 bases remaining between them. CDR3 nucleotides: TGTGCCAGCAGCCCACCCGCGGGGTACGAGCAGTACTTC. Translated, it gives CASSPPAGYEQYF.

J is TRBJ1-4 and V is TRBV5-6; possibly TRBD1 for D (5 bases). The germline CDR1 and CDR2 sequences are SGHDT and YYEEEE. The V gene lost 9 bases and the J gene lost 4 bases, with 13 bases spanning the gap. The CDR3 contains 13 residues. CDR3: CATHRQLNEKLFF. The DNA for the CDR3 is TGTGCCACCCATAGACAGCTTAATGAAAAACTGTTTTTT.

The J gene is TRBJ2-3, the V gene TRBV7-3, with a possible D match to TRBD1 (5 bases). Trimming stripped 5 bases from V and 1 base from J, with 13 bases between. The CDR3 consists of 15 residues. Germline V gene data show CDR1 as SGHTA and CDR2 as FQGTGA. The CDR3 loop reads CASSPSGAGTDTQYF. DNA of the CDR3: TGTGCCAGCAGCCCAAGTGGGGCCGGCACAGATACGCAGTATTTT.

CDR3 residues: CSVCRSTENTEAFF. Here the CDR3 DNA reads TGCAGCGTTTGCCGATCAACAGAAAACACTGAAGCTTTCTTT. The chain is built from TRBV29-1 and TRBJ1-1; D is unclear. V was pared by 5 bases and J by 2 bases, with 15 bases between. The CDR3 is made up of 14 amino acids. Germline V gene lookup returns CDR1 SQVTM and CDR2 ANQGSEA.

This clone was seen just once. V gene TRBV29-1 combines with J gene TRBJ1-2; D remains unclear. Per germline, CDR1 SQVTM and CDR2 ANQGSEA. V lost 5 bases and J 4 bases, leaving 14 bases between the germline ends. The CDR3 is 13 residues long. The CDR3 region is CSVSSSGAYGYTF. The CDR3, as DNA: TGCAGCGTTTCCTCGTCGGGTGCCTATGGCTACACCTTC.

The CDR3: CASSFRGLASYEQYF. The CDR3 region has the DNA TGTGCCAGCAGCTTCAGAGGACTAGCGTCCTACGAGCAGTACTTC. The chain combines TRBV7-4 with TRBJ2-7; 9 positions match TRBD2. In germline, CDR1 is SGHVT, CDR2 SQSDAQ. This CDR3 spans 15 amino acids. V dropped 3 bases and J dropped 1; count of bases not matched to a gene: 4.

The rearrangement uses TRBV9 and TRBJ2-6; 9 bases fit TRBD1. Germline V CDR1 and CDR2: SGDLS, YYNGEE. This CDR3 region has 18 residues. Unmatched junction bases numbered 7, after V lost 3 bases and J lost 0 bases. The CDR3 is CASSGAGQGFSGANVLTF. The CDR3 DNA follows: TGTGCCAGCAGCGGGGCGGGACAGGGCTTCTCTGGGGCCAACGTCCTGACTTTC. Full variable domain (missing parts from reference TRBV9 and TRBJ2-6): DSGVTQTPKHLITATGQRVTLRCSPRSGDLSVYWYQQSLDQGLQFLIQYYNGEERAKGNILERFSAQQFPDLHSELNLSSLELGDSALYFCASSGAGQGFSGANVLTFGAGSRLTVL.

CDR3 sequence (DNA): TGTGCCTGGAGTGTACAAGGGAGGGCCACCGGGGAGCTGTTTTTT. Translated: CAWSVQGRATGELFF. This chain joins TRBV30 and TRBJ2-2, with 7 bases that match TRBD2. The germline CDR1 and CDR2 sequences are GTSNPN and SVGIG (reference sequence). The CDR3 is 15 amino acids. Unmatched junction bases numbered 5, after V lost 0 bases and J lost 4 bases. Using reference TRBV30 and TRBJ2-2 for the parts outside the CDR3, the full variable domain is SQTIHQWPATLVQPVGSPLSLECTVEGTSNPNLYWYRQAAGRGLQLLFYSVGIGQISSEVPQNLSASRPQDRQFILSSKKLLLSDSGFYLCAWSVQGRATGELFFGEGSRLTVL.

To note about this clone: Different DNA sequences within this sample yield the same CDR3. This chain connects TRBV19 to TRBJ2-2; TRBD1 matches 7 bases. The CDR3 sequence is 14 residues long. Germline CDR1 LNHDA, CDR2 SQIVND (reference sequence). V trimming: 4 bases; J trimming: 2 bases; junction bases outside the gene matches: 1. CDR3 sequence: CASSRQGNTGELFF. The CDR3 DNA reads TGTGCCAGTAGTAGACAGGGCAACACCGGGGAGCTGTTTTTT.

Details on this clone: Other nucleotide sequences from this sample produce the same CDR3. In nucleotides, the CDR3 is TGCAGCGTCCGAACAGGGAACTATGGCTACACCTTC. Translating it yields CSVRTGNYGYTF. This chain joins TRBV29-1 and TRBJ1-2; tentatively, D is TRBD1 (6 bases). This CDR3 is 12 amino acids long. The ends were cut back, 6 bases at V and 2 bases at J, with 10 bases in the middle. Germline CDR1 reads SQVTM; CDR2 reads ANQGSEA.

The chain combines TRBV7-2 with TRBJ1-5, with a tentative D call TRBD1 (5 bases). V lost 8 bases and J lost 4, with 12 bases in between. The germline V gene has CDR1 SGHTA and CDR2 FQGNSA. The CDR3 runs to 13 residues. CDR3 in DNA: TGTGCCAGCTCGACCCGGGGGAATCAGCCCCAGCATTTT. Amino acid sequence: CASSTRGNQPQHF.

This sequence joins TRBV29-1 and TRBJ2-5; D gene ambiguous. The CDR3 has 10 amino acids. Trimming shortened V by 5 bases and J by 1 base, and 2 bases separated the two germline ends. The V gene's germline CDR1 is SQVTM and CDR2 ANQGSEA. The CDR3 coding sequence is TGCAGCGTTCTCCAAGAGACCCAGTACTTC. Residues: CSVLQETQYF.